Described below is a single T cell receptor (beta chain) sequence and its context. Its cognate antigen has yet to be identified. The input lacks base qualities; no much larger clone sits a single base away. Its CDR3 holds 13 amino acids, cysteine through phenylalanine. Only the CDR3 portion is preserved as DNA: 39 bases, with reading frame beginning at the first base. The germline V gene yields SGHRS for CDR1 and YFSETQ for CDR2. Between the V and J ends, shortened by 4 bases and 3 bases respectively, the junction contains 10 bases. Library preparation used 5' RACE. Sequencing instrument: Illumina HiSeq 2500. A second PCR of about 6 to 11 cycles was performed with a sample-barcoded 5' primer and a J-beta primer mix. A unique molecular identifier was introduced onto each TCR beta cDNA molecule by a template-switch 5' adaptor carrying 12 random nucleotides. Each sample yielded at least 2.5 million CDR3-containing paired-end reads. All of the RNA was converted into first-strand cDNA using the Mint cDNA synthesis kit, with a TRBC-specific oligonucleotide serving as the primer. All cDNA was treated with uracil-DNA glycosylase and then went through a first 18-cycle PCR with the universal primers M1SS and BC2_uni_R. The authors' analysis ran thus. For normalization, 1 million high-quality reads were randomly selected from each sample, with every read carrying a distinct molecular identifier. Reads with shared molecular identifiers were discarded instead of being binned into consensus sequences. MiTCR, run with a Q25 quality threshold and the strictest error-elimination algorithm, handled CDR3 identification, clonotype clustering and error correction. A nonparametric unseen species model using Euler transformation provided a lower-bound estimate of total TCR beta diversity. TCRdb trimmed public reads at Q25 via fastp, called clones via MiXCR and kept in-frame beta chains. Every CDR3 protein is listed once, alongside the most common genes and DNA of its rows. The V and J calls and clone size come from TCRdb's table, not from the authors' own analysis. This sample has some 800,000 distinct CDR3 sequences in its table, and 20% to 25% of those were observed once. Approximately 4% of the sample comes from the top ten.

The donors were about 40 Caucasian individuals from Russia, aged roughly 6 to 90 years, who were systemically healthy. Around 10 milliliters of peripheral blood were drawn from each donor into EDTA-treated Vacutainer tubes. Ficoll-Paque density-gradient centrifugation was used to isolate PBMCs, with at least 6.5 million per sample. Total RNA was extracted from PBMCs with Trizol reagent, with at least 6 micrograms obtained per sample. The percentages of naive CD45RAhigh/CD27high T cells were determined by flow cytometry on a PBMC aliquot from every donor. The data originate from a study of blood T cells in healthy people across ages (dated by TCRdb to the mid-2010s). Study-level background: In model experiments, template switching captured about one uniquely barcoded TCR beta cDNA molecule for every two T cells. The study measured age-related changes in TCR beta repertoire diversity using deep sequencing normalized with unique cDNA molecular identifiers. Using the same blood draw, the study looked at two additional independent replicas of 1 million unique cDNA reads for two donors, one aged 18 to 30 and the other aged 80 or older. The donors were split into four age groups: young (average 16 years), middle-aged (about 40), aged (around 67) and long-lived (over 75). General findings and caveats noted by the study authors: Because the CMV infection status of the donors was unknown, age-related changes in expanded clonotypes may potentially have been confounded. Observed TCR beta diversity per million T cells fell roughly linearly with age, and a significant reduction was already apparent by age about 43. Because profiling used bulk unsorted PBMCs, naive and antigen-experienced compartments could not be compared conclusively. Compared with the aged group, the long-lived group had more naive CD4+ T cells, fewer expanded clones and increased TCR diversity, suggesting age selection. Estimates of total diversity based on one million sequenced T cells were considered lower bounds and underestimates. There was a strong correlation between observed TCR beta diversity and the percentage of naive T cells measured by flow cytometry.

These data were likewise used in another study, on T cells of mothers and their children. The second paper further reports: Nine systemically healthy Caucasian individuals, comprising three mothers and their six children, were included as donors. cDNA synthesis used all of the extracted RNA, with roughly 1.5 ug of RNA in each 15 ul reaction. In the second PCR, sample barcodes and 2-4 random nucleotides were introduced via the M1S primer. Over 8.5 million TCR beta CDR3 reads were obtained for each mother, and 2.5 million to 3 million reads were obtained for each child. In both related and unrelated pairs, thymic selection shapes the output of TCR recombination in a similar way, with inherited differences having only a minor effect. Related mother-child pairs always showed normalized repertoire overlap that was slightly higher than in unrelated mother-child pairs, though the difference was never significant. Persistent microchimeric T cell clones were not detected, at a sensitivity of 95 to 100 clones per million clonotypes. In the study, deep NGS was used to compare the TCR beta repertoires of mothers and children, and features distinguishing related mother-child pairs from unrelated individuals were sought. Mothers averaged about 40 +/- 4 years of age and children averaged about 10 +/- 4 years. Libraries were sequenced on Illumina HiSeq 2000 with 100+100 nt paired-end reads after adapter ligation with NEBNext reagents. To avoid cross-contamination, the mother libraries and the child libraries were prepared a month apart and sequenced in separate runs. For each donor, between roughly 500,000 and 2,200,000 distinct TCR beta clonotypes were identified. Naive TCR beta clonotypes were estimated from low-frequency clonotypes matched to each donor's FACS-determined naive share, without sorting.

The sequence joins TRBV5-1 to TRBJ1-2; 5 matching bases give a weak D call of TRBD1. Sample: blood. The receptor was derived from a boy younger than 18 in good health. The DNA is as follows: TGCGCCAGCAGCAGCGGACACGACTATGGCTACACCTTC. Its protein reads: CASSSGHDYGYTF.